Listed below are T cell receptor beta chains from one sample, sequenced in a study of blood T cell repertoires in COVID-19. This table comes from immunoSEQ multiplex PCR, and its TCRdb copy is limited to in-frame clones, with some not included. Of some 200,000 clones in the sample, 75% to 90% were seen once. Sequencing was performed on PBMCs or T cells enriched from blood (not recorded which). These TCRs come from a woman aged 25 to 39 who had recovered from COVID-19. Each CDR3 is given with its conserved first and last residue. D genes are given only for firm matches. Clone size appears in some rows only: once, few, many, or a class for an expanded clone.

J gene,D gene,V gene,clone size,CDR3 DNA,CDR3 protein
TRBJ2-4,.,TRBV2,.,TGTGCCAGCGAATCTCCGGACAGTTTAAACATTCAGTACTTC,CASESPDSLNIQYF
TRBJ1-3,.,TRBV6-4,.,TGTGCCAGCAATAGAGGTTGGCAGTTAAAATCTGGAAACACCATATATTTT,CASNRGWQLKSGNTIYF
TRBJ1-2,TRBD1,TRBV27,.,TGTGCCAGCAGTTCGACAGGGGGCTTCGGTGGCTACACCTTC,CASSSTGGFGGYTF
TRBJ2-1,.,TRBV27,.,TGTGCCAGCAGTTTAGCCAGGGATTATAATGAGCAGTTCTTC,CASSLARDYNEQFF
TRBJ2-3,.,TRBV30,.,TGTGCCTGGAGTCGACCAGGGAATCCCCCAGATACGCAGTATTTT,CAWSRPGNPPDTQYF
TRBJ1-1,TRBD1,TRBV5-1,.,TGCGCCAGCAGACCCCCCTCAGGGGGTATGAACACTGAAGCTTTCTTT,CASRPPSGGMNTEAFF
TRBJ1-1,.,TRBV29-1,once,TGCAGCGTTGAACTGGGAGGGGACACTGAAGCTTTCTTT,CSVELGGDTEAFF
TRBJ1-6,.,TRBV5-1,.,TGCGCCAGCAGCCAAACAGGGTATGGTTCTTCACCCCTCCACTTT,CASSQTGYGSSPLHF
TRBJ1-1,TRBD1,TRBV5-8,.,TGTGCCAGCAGCTCCGGGACAGGGTTTGGGGTGAACACTGAAGCTTTCTTT,CASSSGTGFGVNTEAFF
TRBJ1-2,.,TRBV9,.,TGTGCCAGCAGCGTAGGTGCAGGCCCGGATGGCTACACCTTC,CASSVGAGPDGYTF